This T cell receptor beta chain is drawn from a study of response to subunit inactivated influenza vaccine. Study-level findings and limits: It was the authors' suggestion that each seasonal influenza vaccination recruits few new T cells.

The CDR3 is 16 residues long. The V gene's germline CDR1 is SQVTM and CDR2 ANQGSEA. V was pared by 5 bases and J by 3 bases, with 22 bases between. This clonotype was found many times. Its antigen remains unidentified. TCRdb reprocessed the RT-PCR reads with MiXCR, giving one entry per CDR3 protein. The table lists 700,000 to 800,000 distinct CDR3 sequences, less than 20% of them singletons, with 11% in the top ten. The sequencing used PBMCs from blood, collected 5 to 6 days after vaccination. J is TRBJ2-5 and V is TRBV29-1; D perhaps matches TRBD1 (5 bases). The sequence derives from a man aged 45-65 years who received an inactivated influenza vaccine. This CDR3 is CSVYPLSGFSEETQYF. Written as DNA, the CDR3 is TGCAGCGTTTACCCCCTATCAGGGTTTTCTGAAGAGACCCAGTACTTC.